Listed here is a single T cell receptor beta chain. The RNA, roughly 0.5 to 1 ug, was put through reverse transcription using random hexamers. TCRdb re-called the immunoSEQ multiplex PCR reads through MiXCR, storing one row per CDR3 protein. The sample contains tens of thousands of distinct CDR3 sequences, 75% to 95% of which appear only once. With 5 bases removed from V and 10 bases from J, the gap between germline ends came to 15 bases. CDR3 length equals 13 residues. CDR1 is SGHVS, CDR2 FQNEAQ, per germline. This record belongs to a study of CD8 T cells in Susac syndrome. The V call is TRBV7-8, the J call TRBJ2-1; the D gene is possibly TRBD2 (5 bases). This TCR came from a human donor with multiple sclerosis. The sample taken for sequencing was CD8+ T cells from PBMCs. This chain's CDR3 is CASSPDSREEQFF. DNA for the CDR3: TGTGCCAGCAGCCCCGACTCCCGGGAAGAGCAGTTCTTC. Together with reference TRBV7-8 and TRBJ2-1, the CDR3 gives the full variable domain: GAGVSQSPRYKVAKRGQDVALRCDPISGHVSLFWYQQALGQGPEFLTYFQNEAQLDKSGLPSDRFFAERPEGSVSTLKIQRTQQEDSAVYLCASSPDSREEQFFGPGTRLTVL.